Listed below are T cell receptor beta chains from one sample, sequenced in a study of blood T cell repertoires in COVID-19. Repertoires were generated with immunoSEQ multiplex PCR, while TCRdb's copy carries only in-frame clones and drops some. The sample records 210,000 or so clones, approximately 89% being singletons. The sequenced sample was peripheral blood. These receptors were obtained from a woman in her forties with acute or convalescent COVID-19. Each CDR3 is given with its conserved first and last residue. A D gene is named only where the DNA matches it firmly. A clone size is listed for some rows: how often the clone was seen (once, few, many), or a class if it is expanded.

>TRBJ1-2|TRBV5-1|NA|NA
CASSLSTPANYGYTF
TGCGCCAGCAGCTTGTCCACCCCAGCTAACTATGGCTACACCTTC
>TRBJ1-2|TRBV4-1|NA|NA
CASSQGSAGDYGYTF
TGCGCCAGCAGCCAAGGGTCGGCAGGGGACTATGGCTACACCTTC
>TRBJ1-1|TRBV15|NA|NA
CATSVRGILNTEAFF
TGTGCCACCAGCGTAAGGGGGATCCTGAACACTGAAGCTTTCTTT
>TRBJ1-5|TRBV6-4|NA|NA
CATNRANQPQHF
TGTGCCACCAACAGAGCCAATCAGCCCCAGCATTTT
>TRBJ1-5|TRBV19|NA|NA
CASNGGYSNQPQHF
TGTGCCAGTAACGGAGGGTATAGCAATCAGCCCCAGCATTTT
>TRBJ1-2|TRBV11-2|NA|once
CASSSRGGLTNYGYTF
TGTGCCAGCAGCTCCCGGGGAGGGCTGACTAACTATGGCTACACCTTC
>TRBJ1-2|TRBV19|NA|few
CASSISTAGGYGYTF
TGTGCCAGTAGTATCTCGACAGCTGGGGGGTACGGCTACACCTTC
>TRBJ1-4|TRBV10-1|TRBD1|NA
CASSDGIQGNIEKLFF
TGCGCCAGCAGCGACGGAATACAGGGGAATATCGAAAAACTGTTTTTT
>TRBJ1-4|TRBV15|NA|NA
CATSRDRVAEKLFF
TGTGCCACCAGCAGAGATCGGGTCGCTGAAAAACTGTTTTTT
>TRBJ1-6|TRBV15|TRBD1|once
CATSRDLGQGSPLHF
TGTGCCACCAGCAGAGATCTCGGACAGGGTTCACCCCTCCACTTT
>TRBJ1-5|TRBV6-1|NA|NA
CASSEYWQGSHSNQPQHF
TGTGCCAGCAGTGAGTATTGGCAGGGGAGTCATAGCAATCAGCCCCAGCATTTT
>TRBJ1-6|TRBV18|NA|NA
CASSPEGWGHNSPLHF
TGTGCCAGCTCACCCGAGGGGTGGGGGCATAATTCACCCCTCCACTTT
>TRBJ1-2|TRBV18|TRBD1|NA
CASSRQGPGGYTF
TGTGCCAGCTCACGACAGGGGCCAGGGGGCTACACCTTC
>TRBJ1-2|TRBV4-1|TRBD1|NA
CASSQTPGGGGYTF
TGCGCCAGCAGCCAAACCCCAGGGGGTGGCGGCTACACCTTC
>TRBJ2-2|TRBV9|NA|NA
CASSVGGTPTGELFF
TGTGCCAGCAGCGTAGGGGGCACTCCCACCGGGGAGCTGTTTTTT
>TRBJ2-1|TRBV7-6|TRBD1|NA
CASRSGQGAVGNEQFF
TGTGCCAGCAGGTCGGGACAGGGGGCGGTGGGCAATGAGCAGTTCTTC
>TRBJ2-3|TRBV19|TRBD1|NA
CASSLRDRGRDTQYF
TGTGCCAGTAGCCTCCGGGACAGGGGACGAGATACGCAGTATTTT
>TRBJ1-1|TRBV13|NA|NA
CASSSPGVGAFF
TGTGCCAGCAGCTCCCCGGGGGTAGGGGCTTTCTTT
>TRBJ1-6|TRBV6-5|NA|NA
CASGVGAGNSPLHF
TGTGCCAGCGGGGTGGGGGCAGGTAATTCACCCCTCCACTTT
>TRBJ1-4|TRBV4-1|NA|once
CASSPGDSEKLFF
TGCGCCAGCAGCCCAGGGGATAGTGAAAAACTGTTTTTT
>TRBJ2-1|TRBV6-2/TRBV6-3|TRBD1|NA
CASSFTGGNEDEQFF
TGTGCCAGCAGTTTTACAGGGGGCAACGAAGATGAGCAGTTCTTC
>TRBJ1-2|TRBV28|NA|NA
CASSPWTGGSYGYTF
TGTGCCAGCAGTCCGTGGACGGGGGGAAGTTATGGCTACACCTTC
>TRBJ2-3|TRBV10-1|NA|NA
CASSESRYPSTDTQYF
TGCGCCAGCAGTGAGTCTCGGTACCCAAGCACAGATACGCAGTATTTT
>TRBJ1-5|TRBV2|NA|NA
CASKWQGDQPQHF
TGTGCCAGCAAATGGCAGGGCGACCAGCCCCAGCATTTT
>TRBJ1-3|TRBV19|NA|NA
CASSQGAGSGNTIYF
TGTGCCAGTAGTCAAGGGGCTGGGTCTGGAAACACCATATATTTT
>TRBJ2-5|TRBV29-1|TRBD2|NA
CSVRGVQETQYF
TGCAGCGTCCGGGGGGTTCAAGAGACCCAGTACTTC
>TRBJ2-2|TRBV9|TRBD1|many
CASSVSSGPWTGDNTGELFF
TGTGCCAGCAGCGTCTCTAGTGGCCCTTGGACAGGCGATAACACCGGGGAGCTGTTTTTT
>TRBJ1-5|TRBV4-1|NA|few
CASSPINFIGTPDQPQHF
TGCGCCAGCAGCCCCATAAACTTCATCGGGACACCGGATCAGCCCCAGCATTTT
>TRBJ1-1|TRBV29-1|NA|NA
CSAGDTEAFF
TGCAGCGCAGGAGACACTGAAGCTTTCTTT
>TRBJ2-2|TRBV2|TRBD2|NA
CASRFLAGGLTGELFF
TGTGCCAGCAGGTTCCTAGCGGGGGGGCTCACCGGGGAGCTGTTTTTT
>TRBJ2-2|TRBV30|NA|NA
CAWSVLGGTGELFF
TGTGCCTGGAGTGTACTAGGAGGGACCGGGGAGCTGTTTTTT
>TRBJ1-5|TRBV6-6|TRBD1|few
CASRHDRDQPQHF
TGTGCCAGCAGACACGACAGGGATCAGCCCCAGCATTTT
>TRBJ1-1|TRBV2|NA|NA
CASGARGTEAFF
TGTGCCAGCGGGGCTCGCGGAACTGAAGCTTTCTTT
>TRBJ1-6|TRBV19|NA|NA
CASSKGHLSSYNSPLHF
TGTGCCAGTAGTAAGGGACACCTAAGCTCCTATAATTCACCCCTCCACTTT
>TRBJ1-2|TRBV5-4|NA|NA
CASSLDRRPYGYTF
TGTGCCAGCAGCTTGGACAGGCGACCCTATGGCTACACCTTC
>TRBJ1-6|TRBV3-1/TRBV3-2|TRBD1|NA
CASSRGQEVNSPLHF
TGTGCCAGCAGCCGCGGACAGGAAGTCAATTCACCCCTCCACTTT
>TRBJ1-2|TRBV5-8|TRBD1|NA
CASSPGTGEHLTYGYTF
TGTGCCAGCAGCCCCGGGACAGGGGAACACCTGACCTATGGCTACACCTTC
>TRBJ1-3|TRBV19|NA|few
CASSIDHNSGNTIYF
TGTGCCAGTAGTATAGATCACAACTCTGGAAACACCATATATTTT
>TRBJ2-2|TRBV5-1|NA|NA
CASSLVGGPGELFF
TGCGCCAGCAGCTTGGTGGGGGGGCCCGGGGAGCTGTTTTTT
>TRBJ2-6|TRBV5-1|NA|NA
CASLEAGANVLTF
TGCGCCAGCCTTGAGGCTGGGGCCAACGTCCTGACTTTC
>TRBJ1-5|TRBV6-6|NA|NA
CASTNGGGEQPQHF
TGTGCCAGCACGAACGGGGGGGGAGAACAGCCCCAGCATTTT
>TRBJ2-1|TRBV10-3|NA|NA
CATRRTMNRDEQFF
TGTGCCACCAGGCGGACTATGAATAGGGATGAGCAGTTCTTC
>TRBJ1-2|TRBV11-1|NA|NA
CASSLHSGRGNGYTF
TGTGCCAGCAGCTTACATTCCGGTCGGGGGAATGGCTACACCTTC
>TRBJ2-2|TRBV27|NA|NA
CASSFSYGELFF
TGTGCCAGCAGTTTTTCTTATGGGGAGCTGTTTTTT
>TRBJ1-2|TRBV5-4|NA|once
CASHRESNYGYTF
TGTGCCAGCCACAGGGAGAGTAACTATGGCTACACCTTC
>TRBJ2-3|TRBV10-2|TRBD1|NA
CASSLDRALTDTQYF
TGCGCCAGCAGCCTAGACAGGGCTTTGACAGATACGCAGTATTTT
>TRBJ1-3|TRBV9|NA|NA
CASSVGTGNTIYF
TGTGCCAGCAGCGTTGGGACTGGTAACACCATATATTTT
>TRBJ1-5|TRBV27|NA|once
CASSWTREQPQHF
TGTGCCAGCAGTTGGACGCGGGAGCAGCCCCAGCATTTT
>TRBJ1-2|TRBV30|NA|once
CAWQGQLNYGYTF
TGTGCCTGGCAGGGACAATTGAACTATGGCTACACCTTC
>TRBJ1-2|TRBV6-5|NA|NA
CASRGGLSYGYTF
TGTGCCAGCAGGGGGGGACTGTCCTATGGCTACACCTTC
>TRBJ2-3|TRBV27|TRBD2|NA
CASTPGTSGAPPYTDTQYF
TGTGCCAGCACCCCCGGGACTAGCGGGGCGCCACCGTACACAGATACGCAGTATTTT
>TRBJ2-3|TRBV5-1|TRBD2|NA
CASSHPRDGGTTDTQYF
TGCGCCAGCAGCCACCCACGGGACGGGGGGACCACAGATACGCAGTATTTT
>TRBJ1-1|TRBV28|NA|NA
CASSLPQAMNTEAFF
TGTGCCAGCAGTTTACCCCAGGCCATGAACACTGAAGCTTTCTTT
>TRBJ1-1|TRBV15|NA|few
CATGPRGITEAFF
TGTGCCACCGGCCCACGGGGGATCACTGAAGCTTTCTTT